Shown below are 29 T cell receptor beta chains from a single sample sequenced in a study of blood T cell repertoires in COVID-19. Sequencing used immunoSEQ multiplex PCR; TCRdb keeps in-frame clones, though not all of them. The sample holds 150,000 to 200,000 clones, around 80% seen once. Sequences were obtained from peripheral blood. These receptors were obtained from a woman at least 80 years old with acute or convalescent COVID-19.

V usage is TRBV19 and J usage is TRBJ1-5, with a tentative D call TRBD1 (5 bases). This CDR3 region has 16 residues. The germline V gene has CDR1 LNHDA and CDR2 SQIVND (reference sequence). V was clipped by 7 bases and J by 1 base, with 17 bases between them. The CDR3 reads CASTSLIRQSNQPQHF. CDR3 nucleotides: TGTGCCAGTACCTCACTTATTAGACAGAGCAATCAGCCCCAGCATTTT.

The genes are TRBV7-8 and TRBJ1-5; 9 positions agree with TRBD1. This CDR3 has 16 amino acids. The junction had 5 bases not matched to a gene; V was cut back by 4 bases and J by 1 base. CDR1 SGHVS and CDR2 FQNEAQ come from the germline V gene. The CDR3 DNA is TGTGCCAGCAGCTCGGGACAGGGTGGGAGCAATCAGCCCCAGCATTTT. Translated, it gives CASSSGQGGSNQPQHF.

This clone was detected once. The chain uses TRBV10-3 and TRBJ2-5; 8 bases are shared with TRBD2. The CDR3 spans 16 residues. Germline assignment: CDR1 ENHRY and CDR2 SYGVKD. The junction had 12 bases not matched to a gene; V was cut back by 6 bases and J by 3 bases. In nucleotides, the CDR3 is TGTGCCATCAGGGGGAGCAGCGGGGGTCGCGAAGAGACCCAGTACTTC. Residues: CAIRGSSGGREETQYF.

The gene calls are TRBV10-3 and TRBJ2-7, with TRBD2 identical over 11 bases. Germline values: CDR1 ENHRY, CDR2 SYGVKD. This CDR3 region has 16 residues. After removal of 3 bases from V and 1 base from J, the junction contained 5 bases not matched to a gene. CDR3 in amino acids: CAISDGLAGGSYEQYF. CDR3 sequence (DNA): TGTGCCATCAGTGACGGGCTAGCGGGGGGTTCCTACGAGCAGTACTTC.

The chain links TRBV3-1 (or the pseudogene TRBV3-2) to TRBJ2-2, with 9 bases aligning to TRBD2. CDR3 length: 16 amino acids. The V and J ends lost 11 bases and 0 bases, in that order; junction bases with no gene match: 10. The germline V gene has CDR1 LGHDT and CDR2 YNNKEL (reference sequence). CDR3 amino acids: CASWGLAGTNTGELFF. CDR3 nucleotide sequence: TGTGCCTCCTGGGGGCTAGCGGGGACGAACACCGGGGAGCTGTTTTTT.

This clone was recorded only once. The V and J genes are TRBV18 and TRBJ2-7; tentative D call: TRBD1 (5 bases). CDR3 length equals 12 residues. Trimming left V 5 bases short and J 6 bases short, with 11 bases between. Germline V gene data show CDR1 as KGHSH and CDR2 as LQKENI. CDR3 sequence (DNA): TGTGCCAGCTCAACCCAGGGTTCCGAGCAGTACTTC. This encodes CASSTQGSEQYF.

This clone was recorded a few times. The chain recombines TRBV25-1 with TRBJ1-2; D is ambiguous. The germline V gene has CDR1 MGHDK and CDR2 SYGVNS. The CDR3 runs to 15 residues. Trimming shortened V by 3 bases and J by 5 bases, and 16 bases separated the two germline ends. DNA for the CDR3: TGTGCCAGCAGTGAGGAAACGGGCAGGACTTATGGCTACACCTTC. This encodes CASSEETGRTYGYTF.

This clone has a single count. The chain carries TRBV28 and TRBJ2-5, with D unclear. Trimming pared 7 bases from V and 2 bases from J, leaving 17 bases between. CDR1 and CDR2 from the germline V gene are MDHEN and SYDVKM. This CDR3 has 15 residues. The CDR3 spells CASTTHTAGQETQYF. In DNA form, the CDR3 reads TGTGCCAGCACCACCCATACGGCAGGTCAAGAGACCCAGTACTTC.

This chain links TRBV2 with TRBJ2-3, with TRBD1 matching over 9 bases. The CDR3 is made up of 13 amino acids. The germline V gene has CDR1 SNHLY and CDR2 FYNNEI. J was trimmed by 7 bases and V by 7 bases; bases with no gene match: 6. CDR3 amino acids: CASTADRGNTQYF. CDR3 coding DNA: TGTGCCAGCACAGCGGACAGGGGTAATACGCAGTATTTT.

The rearrangement joins TRBV14 to TRBJ2-5; no clear D gene. Trimming shortened V by 1 base and J by 1 base, and 10 bases separated the two germline ends. Germline V gene lookup returns CDR1 SGHDN and CDR2 FVKESK. The CDR3 is made up of 15 amino acids. CDR3 sequence (DNA): TGTGCCAGCAGCCAAGGAGAGCGAATCCAAGAGACCCAGTACTTC. Protein product: CASSQGERIQETQYF.

The V call is TRBV6-2 or TRBV6-3, the J call TRBJ2-5; D remains ambiguous. The CDR3 is 12 residues long. V dropped 1 base and J dropped 4 bases, with 4 bases sitting between them. The germline CDR1 and CDR2 sequences are MNHEY and SVGEGT. This CDR3 reads CASSYWRETQYF. In DNA form, the CDR3 reads TGTGCCAGCAGTTACTGGAGAGAGACCCAGTACTTC.

The chain uses TRBV7-3 and TRBJ2-3; D possibly corresponds to TRBD1 (6 bases). Trimming removed 5 bases from V and 8 bases from J, with 14 bases in between. Germline V gene data show CDR1 as SGHTA and CDR2 as FQGTGA. The CDR3 totals 13 residues. CDR3 nucleotide sequence: TGTGCCAGCAGCCCGAGGCTAGGGGGTACGCAGTATTTT. Amino acid sequence: CASSPRLGGTQYF. The entire variable domain, with the rest obtained from reference TRBV7-3 and TRBJ2-3, is as follows: GAGVSQTPSNKVTEKGKYVELRCDPISGHTALYWYRQSLGQGPEFLIYFQGTGAADDSGLPNDRFFAVRPEGSVSTLKIQRTERGDSAVYLCASSPRLGGTQYFGPGTRLTVL.

The genes are TRBV5-4 and TRBJ2-2, with a possible D match to TRBD2 (5 bases). Per germline, CDR1 SGHNT and CDR2 YYREEE (reference sequence). V dropped 0 bases and J dropped 3 bases, with 6 bases sitting between them. The CDR3 loop spans 14 amino acids. CDR3 sequence: CASSLERDTGELFF. CDR3 DNA sequence: TGTGCCAGCAGCTTGGAGAGGGACACCGGGGAGCTGTTTTTT.

The chain has TRBV6-5 and TRBJ1-1, with a weak D call TRBD1 (6 bases). V was shortened by 4 bases and J by 2 bases, with 11 bases between the two germline ends. CDR1 and CDR2 (germline): MNHEY, SVGAGI. This CDR3 has 14 amino acids. This CDR3 is CASSLRTVNTEAFF. CDR3 DNA: TGTGCCAGCAGTTTACGGACAGTAAACACTGAAGCTTTCTTT.

The chain combines TRBV7-2 with TRBJ2-5, with 11 bases that match TRBD2. V shed 5 bases, J shed 4 bases, and the junction held 15 bases outside the gene matches. The length of the CDR3 is 18 residues. From germline, CDR1 is SGHTA and CDR2 FQGNSA. CDR3 region: CASSPRASGGSSRETQYF. For the CDR3, the DNA is TGTGCCAGCAGCCCTAGGGCTAGCGGGGGGTCTTCTCGAGAGACCCAGTACTTC.

This sequence joins TRBV5-1 and TRBJ2-1, with 8 bases lining up with TRBD1. The germline gives CDR1 SGHRS, CDR2 YFSETQ. The CDR3 is 14 amino acids. With 5 bases clipped from V and 8 bases from J, the junction kept 9 bases outside the gene matches. The CDR3 protein is CASRGQGLGHEQFF. The CDR3 region has the DNA TGCGCCAGCAGAGGACAGGGTTTAGGTCATGAGCAGTTCTTC. The full variable domain, with the rest looked up from reference TRBV5-1 and TRBJ2-1, is KAGVTQTPRYLIKTRGQQVTLSCSPISGHRSVSWYQQTPGQGLQFLFEYFSETQRNKGNFPGRFSGRQFSNSRSEMNVSTLELGDSALYLCASRGQGLGHEQFFGPGTRLTVL.

The V call is TRBV19, the J call TRBJ2-7; 10 bases map to TRBD2. V shed 6 bases, J shed 6 bases, and the junction held 5 bases outside the gene matches. The CDR3 totals 13 residues. Germline CDR1 is LNHDA and CDR2 is SQIVND (reference sequence). Here the CDR3 reads CASRERTSGEQYF. The CDR3 DNA sequence: TGTGCCAGTAGGGAAAGGACTAGCGGCGAGCAGTACTTC.

This sequence joins TRBV5-1 and TRBJ2-5; the match to TRBD2 covers 10 bases. This CDR3 spans 16 amino acids. The ends lost 0 bases at V and 4 bases at J; junction bases unmatched: 6. Germline V gene lookup returns CDR1 SGHRS and CDR2 YFSETQ. CDR3 sequence reads: CASSLEPSGRGETQYF. CDR3 DNA: TGCGCCAGCAGCTTGGAACCCAGCGGGAGGGGAGAGACCCAGTACTTC. Drawing the rest from reference TRBV5-1 and TRBJ2-5, the complete variable domain is KAGVTQTPRYLIKTRGQQVTLSCSPISGHRSVSWYQQTPGQGLQFLFEYFSETQRNKGNFPGRFSGRQFSNSRSEMNVSTLELGDSALYLCASSLEPSGRGETQYFGPGTRLLVL.

The chain joins TRBV19 to TRBJ2-1; TRBD2 matches at 9 bases. The CDR3 runs 16 residues. Germline V CDR1 and CDR2: LNHDA, SQIVND (reference sequence). V trimming: 6 bases; J trimming: 4 bases; junction bases outside the gene matches: 10. CDR3: CASRMGLASVYNEQFF. The DNA of the CDR3 is TGTGCCAGTAGAATGGGACTAGCCTCAGTATACAATGAGCAGTTCTTC.

The chain is built from TRBV7-2 and TRBJ2-7; 8 nucleotides line up with TRBD2. V trimming: 5 bases; J trimming: 1 base; junction bases outside the gene matches: 4. CDR1 and CDR2 (germline): SGHTA, FQGNSA. The CDR3 has 14 amino acids. The CDR3, as DNA: TGTGCCAGCAGCCCCCGGGAGGGATCCTACGAGCAGTACTTC. It translates to CASSPREGSYEQYF.

The rearrangement joins TRBV9 to TRBJ1-6, with D unresolved. V lost 1 base and J 6 bases, leaving 14 bases between the germline ends. The CDR3 covers 16 residues. The germline V gene has CDR1 SGDLS and CDR2 YYNGEE. The CDR3, as DNA: TGTGCCAGCAGCGTATATGGAGGAGTGGGTAATTCACCCCTCCACTTT. Protein sequence: CASSVYGGVGNSPLHF.

V gene TRBV5-8 combines with J gene TRBJ1-6, with D possibly being TRBD1 (5 bases). Germline CDR1 reads SGHTS; CDR2 reads YDEGEE. The length of the CDR3 is 15 residues. V lost 2 bases and J 5 bases, leaving 11 bases between the germline ends. The CDR3 protein is CASSFPRVNNSPLHF. DNA for the CDR3: TGTGCCAGCAGCTTTCCCAGGGTGAATAATTCACCCCTCCACTTT.

The J gene is TRBJ2-3, the V gene TRBV6-1; 11 nucleotides agree with TRBD2. The CDR3 contains 16 residues. Germline V gives CDR1 MNHNS, CDR2 SASEGT. J gave up 5 bases and V 4 bases, and 8 bases lay outside the gene matches. The CDR3 sequence: CASSGQLAGVGDTQYF. CDR3 bases: TGTGCCAGCAGTGGACAACTAGCGGGGGTGGGAGATACGCAGTATTTT.

The chain links TRBV4-1 to TRBJ2-2, with 13 nucleotides matching TRBD2. CDR3 size: 20 residues. Losses at the gene ends were 0 bases for V and 5 bases for J; bases not matched to a gene: 12. Germline V gives CDR1 MGHRA, CDR2 YSYEKL. CDR3 in amino acids: CASSQDYLLAGGPRTGELFF. The CDR3 coding sequence is TGCGCCAGCAGCCAAGATTATTTACTAGCGGGAGGGCCACGAACCGGGGAGCTGTTTTTT.

The CDR3 region is CASRLHEGGGLNQPQHF. CDR3 bases: TGTGCCAGCAGGTTACACGAGGGTGGAGGGTTAAATCAGCCCCAGCATTTT. The rearrangement links TRBV7-2 to TRBJ1-5; D ambiguous. CDR1 is SGHTA and CDR2 is FQGNSA in the germline V gene. V gave up 6 bases and J gave up 4 bases, with 22 bases separating them. This CDR3 is 17 amino acids long.

The chain couples TRBV2 to TRBJ1-6; tentatively, D is TRBD1 (6 bases). CDR3 length: 17 amino acids. Germline CDR1 and CDR2: SNHLY and FYNNEI. V was shortened by 0 bases and J by 6 bases, with 15 bases between the two germline ends. The CDR3 coding sequence is TGTGCCAGCAGTGAAGCGCTTCGGGGGGCGCGTAATTCACCCCTCCACTTT. It codes for CASSEALRGARNSPLHF.

V usage is TRBV2 and J usage is TRBJ1-5; TRBD1 matches 10 bases. The CDR3 runs 15 residues. Germline CDR1 SNHLY, CDR2 FYNNEI. V lost 7 bases and J lost 7; bases outside the gene matches: 10. CDR3 nucleotide sequence: TGTGCCAGCACTATGACAGGGGGCGCAGGGCAGCCCCAGCATTTT. Amino acids: CASTMTGGAGQPQHF. Based on the CDR3 plus reference TRBV2 and TRBJ1-5, the full variable domain is EPEVTQTPSHQVTQMGQEVILRCVPISNHLYFYWYRQILGQKVEFLVSFYNNEISEKSEIFDDQFSVERPDGSNFTLKIRSTKLEDSAMYFCASTMTGGAGQPQHFGDGTRLSIL.

The rearrangement joins TRBV28 to TRBJ1-2, with 7 bases that match TRBD1. The germline V gene encodes CDR1 MDHEN and CDR2 SYDVKM. The V and J ends lost 4 bases and 4 bases, in that order; junction bases with no gene match: 15. This CDR3 is built from 17 residues. The CDR3 region is CASSYQRGLVVGYGYTF. The DNA of the CDR3 is TGTGCCAGCAGTTACCAAAGGGGGCTGGTCGTTGGCTATGGCTACACCTTC.

This sequence joins TRBV27 and TRBJ2-1; perhaps TRBD2 as D (6 bases). The CDR3 is 14 amino acids. Trimming shortened V by 5 bases and J by 4 bases, and 12 bases separated the two germline ends. CDR1 and CDR2 (germline): MNHEY, SMNVEV (reference sequence). CDR3 in DNA: TGTGCCAGCAGTGTTCGGGGGTCATACAATGAGCAGTTCTTC. This codes for CASSVRGSYNEQFF.